This record covers a single T cell receptor (beta chain). Its antigen is not known. Sequenced material consisted of expressed TCRB transcripts (all of the isolated RNA was reverse transcribed). Generated by immunoSEQ multiplex PCR, the TCRdb table keeps only in-frame clones and is missing some. In the table there are about 150,000 clones, roughly 9.1% of which are singletons. Germline V gene data show CDR1 as SGHTA and CDR2 as FQGNSA. Between the trimmed V and J ends, which lost 3 bases and 8 bases, there was a span of 10 bases. CDR3 length: 12 amino acids. This specimen belongs to a study of beta chain features in type 1 diabetes. Study-wide results and caveats: PCR might show a preference for shorter templates, equally across patients and controls. Type 1 diabetes patients had TCRB CDR3s that were shorter (moderately but significantly so) in all four CD4+ subsets. Patients' naive, central memory and Treg TCRB repertoires seemed closer to one another than those of healthy donors.

Via CD45RO/CCR7/CD25/CD127/CD95/CD27, cells of the CD4+ naive, central memory, regulatory and stem cell-like memory subsets were sorted. The J gene is TRBJ1-2, the V gene TRBV7-2; D gene ambiguous. The sample consisted of central memory CD4+ T cells from blood. This receptor was identified in a woman aged 18-35 years in good health. CDR3 sequence: CASSLTFAGYTF. The CDR3 DNA follows: TGTGCCAGCAGCTTGACTTTCGCAGGCTACACCTTC.